These 17 T cell receptor beta chains originate from one sample sequenced in a study of chemoradiotherapy in HPV16-positive cancers. Here immunoSEQ multiplex PCR was the method, and the copy in TCRdb shows in-frame clones only, minus some. The sample gives just over 8,500 clones, roughly 70% of which show up once; under 9.5% is in the top ten. Collection of the sample occurred from a patient who underwent chemoradiotherapy. The receptors here all came from a human donor with HPV-associated anogenital cancer.

The chain carries TRBV13 and TRBJ1-2; 8 nucleotides agree with TRBD1. Germline V gene sequence: CDR1 PRHDT, CDR2 FYEKMQ (reference sequence). J lost 6 bases, V lost 6 bases, and 6 bases had no gene match. This CDR3 has 13 residues. The CDR3 region is CASRMTGVDGYTF. The CDR3 DNA follows: TGTGCCAGCAGGATGACAGGGGTCGATGGCTACACCTTC.

V and J are TRBV25-1 and TRBJ2-1; perhaps TRBD1 as D (5 bases). V was trimmed by 3 bases and J by 0 bases, leaving 12 bases between them. Germline V gives CDR1 MGHDK, CDR2 SYGVNS. The CDR3 extends over 16 amino acids. In DNA form, the CDR3 reads TGTGCCAGCAGTGAGCGAAAGGGGATCTCCTACAATGAGCAGTTCTTC. This translates into CASSERKGISYNEQFF.

The chain carries TRBV7-2 and TRBJ1-5; D is unclear. The CDR3 extends over 15 amino acids. The V and J ends lost 1 base and 3 bases respectively, with 10 bases between them. Looked up from germline, CDR1 is SGHTA and CDR2 is FQGNSA. Written as DNA, the CDR3 is TGTGCCAGCAGCTTAGATCCAGGTGACAATCAGCCCCAGCATTTT. Its protein product is CASSLDPGDNQPQHF.

V and J are TRBV9 and TRBJ2-1; 8 bases map to TRBD2. This CDR3 is built from 16 residues. The germline V gene has CDR1 SGDLS and CDR2 YYNGEE. After removal of 3 bases from V and 0 bases from J, the junction contained 5 bases not matched to a gene. CDR3 bases: TGTGCCAGCAGCGCCACTAGCGGCCACTCCTACAATGAGCAGTTCTTC. Encoded protein: CASSATSGHSYNEQFF.

CDR3 residues: CSVLGESSYEQYF. As DNA, the CDR3 is TGCAGCGTCCTGGGAGAATCTAGCTACGAGCAGTACTTC. The chain combines TRBV29-1 with TRBJ2-7; TRBD2 might be the D (5 bases). This CDR3 region has 13 residues. Looked up from germline, CDR1 is SQVTM and CDR2 is ANQGSEA. Trimming removed 6 bases from V and 3 bases from J, with 15 bases in between.

The chain has TRBV7-9 and TRBJ1-1, with TRBD1 as a possible D gene (6 bases). CDR1 and CDR2 (germline): SEHNR, FQNEAQ (reference sequence). The CDR3 consists of 12 residues. V gave up 4 bases and J gave up 3 bases, with 6 bases separating them. The DNA of the CDR3 is TGTGCCAGCAGCTACAGGGACACTGAAGCTTTCTTT. Protein: CASSYRDTEAFF.

The chain joins TRBV5-4 to TRBJ2-1, with 8 bases identical to TRBD1. With V trimmed by 4 bases and J by 7 bases, 13 bases remained unmatched. The CDR3 extends over 16 amino acids. CDR1 is SGHNT, CDR2 YYREEE, per germline (reference sequence). The CDR3 loop reads CASSRELSRDRNEQFF. The CDR3 bases are TGTGCCAGCAGCCGAGAGTTGAGTCGGGACAGGAATGAGCAGTTCTTC.

The CDR3 nucleotides read TGTGCCAGCAGTGGGCCCCTCGCGGGAGGTGGCGGGGAGCTGTTTTTT. Amino acid sequence: CASSGPLAGGGGELFF. This chain joins TRBV6-1 and TRBJ2-2; 8 bases match TRBD2. The ends lost 4 bases at V and 7 bases at J; junction bases unmatched: 11. The CDR3 extends over 16 amino acids. CDR1 is MNHNS, CDR2 SASEGT, per germline.

The chain joins TRBV7-2 to TRBJ2-7; the D is unclear. The germline gives CDR1 SGHTA, CDR2 FQGNSA. V dropped 1 base and J dropped 3 bases, with 7 bases sitting between them. This CDR3 contains 13 residues. Here the CDR3 reads CASSLEILYEQYF. The CDR3 DNA follows: TGTGCCAGCAGCTTAGAGATCCTCTACGAGCAGTACTTC.

The chain joins TRBV27 to TRBJ1-5, with no clear D. Trimming took off 3 bases at V and 1 base at J, with 7 bases between the two ends. This CDR3 is 14 amino acids long. Looked up from germline, CDR1 is MNHEY and CDR2 is SMNVEV (reference sequence). Here the CDR3 DNA reads TGTGCCAGCAGTTTTAAGGACAGCAATCAGCCCCAGCATTTT. Encoded protein: CASSFKDSNQPQHF.

This clone was observed a few times. The V gene is TRBV18, the J gene TRBJ1-2; no clear D gene. V was pared by 2 bases and J by 8 bases, with 6 bases between. The length of the CDR3 is 11 residues. CDR1 and CDR2 (germline): KGHSH, LQKENI. The CDR3 is CASSPGQGYTF. The CDR3 nucleotides are TGTGCCAGCTCACCAGGGCAGGGCTACACCTTC. Full variable domain (outside the CDR3, taken from reference TRBV18 and TRBJ1-2): NAGVMQNPRHLVRRRGQEARLRCSPMKGHSHVYWYRQLPEEGLKFMVYLQKENIIDESGMPKERFSAEFPKEGPSILRIQQVVRGDSAAYFCASSPGQGYTFGSGTRLTVV.

This rearrangement joins TRBV6-1 to TRBJ2-7; 14 bases map to TRBD2. V was pared by 7 bases and J by 6 bases, with 8 bases of the junction left unmatched. CDR1 and CDR2 from the germline V gene are MNHNS and SASEGT. This CDR3 is built from 15 residues. In DNA, the CDR3 is TGTGCCAGCACAAAGACTAGCGGGAGGGAGGCCGAGCAGTACTTC. Its protein product is CASTKTSGREAEQYF.

The chain has TRBV28 and TRBJ2-7, with TRBD1 identical over 12 bases. Trimming at V came to 1 base and at J to 4 bases, leaving 5 bases not matched to a gene. There are 16 residues in the CDR3. CDR1 MDHEN and CDR2 SYDVKM come from the germline V gene. The CDR3 is CASSLLPGQGAYEQYF. As DNA, the CDR3 is TGTGCCAGCAGTTTATTGCCGGGACAGGGGGCTTACGAGCAGTACTTC.

The chain recombines TRBV28 with TRBJ2-7, with a possible D match to TRBD1 (5 bases). V dropped 2 bases and J dropped 0 bases, with 11 bases sitting between them. The CDR3 length is 15 residues. Germline CDR1 and CDR2: MDHEN and SYDVKM. CDR3 sequence (DNA): TGTGCCAGCAGTTTAAAGGGGATGAGCTCCTACGAGCAGTACTTC. Translation gives CASSLKGMSSYEQYF.

V usage is TRBV30 and J usage is TRBJ1-1; no clear D. There are 12 residues in the CDR3. V was clipped by 1 base and J by 6 bases, with 9 bases between them. Germline lookup yields CDR1 GTSNPN and CDR2 SVGIG (reference sequence). CDR3 sequence: CAWSGIVAEAFF. The CDR3 DNA sequence: TGTGCCTGGAGTGGAATAGTCGCTGAAGCTTTCTTT.

This clone came up once. This chain connects TRBV4-3 to TRBJ2-5; D gene ambiguous. The DNA matches TRBJ2-7 better at its end, which makes the J call doubtful. This CDR3 has 17 amino acids. CDR1 and CDR2 (germline): LGHNA, YSLEER. The CDR3 is CASSQDRTASKGYEQYF. The DNA of the CDR3 is TGCGCCAGCAGCCAAGATCGAACAGCCTCCAAGGGATACGAGCAGTACTTC.

The J gene is TRBJ1-1, the V gene TRBV6-5; D not certain. Trimming removed 2 bases from V and 1 base from J, with 8 bases in between. This CDR3 is built from 14 residues. Germline-derived CDR1 and CDR2 are MNHEY and SVGAGI. Written as DNA, the CDR3 is TGTGCCAGCAGTTACGATCAATGGAACACTGAAGCTTTCTTT. Its protein product is CASSYDQWNTEAFF.